The clone carrying this T cell receptor (beta chain) was detected only a few times. Its target is unknown. Per germline, CDR1 LGHNA and CDR2 YNFKEQ. The V end was cut by 1 base, the J end by 0 bases, with 12 bases between. The CDR3 consists of 17 residues. Every bulk PBMC sample received the same 350 ng of DNA. Only in-frame clones appear in the TCRdb table, and some are missing; sequencing was by immunoSEQ multiplex PCR. The sample contains 7,000 or so clones, about 86% of which appear only once. This record belongs to a study of blood T cell dynamics during melanoma immunotherapy. Study-level points and caveats: The study could not tell melanoma-specific clones from general immune activation. Unlike progressors, later disease-control patients had W3 repertoires gaining clonality or diversity.

The time point is: pre-treatment baseline. This sequence originates from a human donor with melanoma. This specimen was blood, taken from a patient treated with checkpoint blockade. The V and J genes are TRBV4-2 and TRBJ2-2, with D hard to call. The CDR3 DNA sequence: TGTGCCAGCAGCCAAGCTTTGGACGGAACGAACACCGGGGAGCTGTTTTTT. Translated: CASSQALDGTNTGELFF.